The T cell receptor beta chain described here comes from a study of shared clonotypes between healthy human individuals (dated by TCRdb to 2019 to 2021). Concerning the study at large: A few men and a couple of women, aged 18 to 49 years, made up the cohort. For each donor, three plates each were used for CD4 naive and CD4 memory, two plates were used for CD8 naive, and one plate was used for CD8 memory. To estimate repertoire size and how much clonotypes are shared between individuals, the study performed deep sequencing of blood TCR repertoires from five healthy adults. To increase sequencing depth and limit assay-specific biases, TCR repertoire library preparation and sequencing were carried out by different laboratories using diverse techniques. Per donor, leukapheresis produced somewhere between about 0.94 and 9 billion PBMCs.

The CDR3 holds 14 amino acids from the cysteine to the phenylalanine. The sequence is cut down to CDR3 DNA, 42 bases in frame from base 1. CDR1 MGHRA and CDR2 YSYEKL are derived from the germline V gene. Trimming removed 2 bases from V and 7 bases from J, leaving 15 bases between the germline ends. What the research found in general, with its limitations: Based on pairwise subsampling, the degree of clonotype sharing among donors was expected to be affected by sequencing depth. Naive subsets generally had larger estimated clonotype richness than memory subsets did. Because the study included only a small number of donors, the genetic and exposure-history diversity represented was limited. Sharing across a handful of donors was observed for 5% to 6.5% of naive CD4, about 3.2% of naive CD8, 2% to 2.5% of memory CD4, and 0.4% of memory CD8 clonotypes. Sampling was restricted to blood, and TCR repertoires in tissues likely differ from the TCR repertoires found in blood. Even with the large sequencing depth, rarefaction of the sorted-subset datasets indicated that sequencing was incomplete. Compared with non-shared clonotypes, the clonotypes found in all four sorted-subset donors had higher generation probabilities.

Concerning this clone: This receptor's antigen is unknown. No much larger clone is present one base from it, and per-base qualities are unavailable.

TCR CDR3 regions were amplified from genomic DNA by multiplex PCR using the deep immunoSEQ assay. Genomic DNA extracted from each cell subset was distributed evenly over all wells of several immunoSEQ 96-well plates, and each plate served as one replicate. For sorted subsets, approximately 190 ng genomic DNA, equal to some 28,000 T cell genomes, was loaded into each replicate PCR. Purified libraries were quantified with a Qubit 3.0 fluorometer, sized on a Bioanalyzer 2100, and re-quantified with the KAPA Library Quantification kit. Each immunoSEQ 96-well plate was sequenced on its own single-read 150-cycle Illumina NextSeq 550 flow cell. Under the source paper's analysis protocol: Because only junctional sequences without quality scores were contained in the immunoSEQ output, filtering matching that applied to full-length reads could not be performed. Sequences were annotated with PyIR, a Python wrapper for IgBLAST v1.9, using IMGT germline references to assign V/J genes and CDR3. Reads were filtered out if the reads had weak V/J assignments (E-value above 1e-6), no CDR3, stop codons, out-of-frame junctions, or ambiguous translated residues. V3J clonotypes were defined as sequences sharing an identical inferred V gene, J gene, and CDR3 amino acid sequence. Percentage overlap between repertoires was computed as shared unique clonotypes divided by the size of the smaller repertoire. RTK rarefaction, the Chao1 estimator, and Recon v2.1 estimates of unobserved clonotypes were used to assess repertoire richness. OLGA was used to compute generation probabilities for all TCRbeta clonotypes that the gDNA method yielded from four donors. The table comes from immuneACCESS by way of TCRdb, which keeps in-frame sequences with V and J called. Part of the clones is missing from these tables; in studies checked, under half for an unresolved V gene and the rest for unknown reasons. Clonal size and the V and J genes are those of that table, whereas D and trimming came from the DNA. For this sample the table gives about 2 million clones, of which approximately 94% were detected only once. Jointly, the top ten make up 1% to 1.3% of the sample.

For the CD8 naive samples, CD45RO-negative cells were positively selected for CCR7, yielding a CD45RA+CCR7+ population from which TemRA cells were excluded. Healthy HIV-negative adults with no recently reported acute infections or vaccinations were included as donors. All donors were Caucasian adults living in Nashville, Tennessee, USA. After blood collection by leukapheresis, PBMCs were isolated using Ficoll-Histopaque density gradient centrifugation and then cryopreserved in the vapor phase of liquid nitrogen. Analytical flow cytometry was used to check the purity and quantity of every magnetically sorted T cell population. Genomic DNA was isolated from each sorted fraction and quantified by UV absorbance on a Nanodrop 2000c.

This receptor was obtained from a man younger than 35 in good health. The sample was naive CD8+ T cells sorted from blood. The cell subset or site label corresponds to: CD45RA+CCR7+. The V and J genes are TRBV4-1 and TRBJ2-7; the D region may be TRBD1 or TRBD2, each matching 6 bases equally. CDR3 reads: CASSQPGGQGEQYF. The DNA reads TGCGCCAGCAGCCAACCCGGGGGCCAGGGGGAGCAGTACTTC.